This T cell receptor beta chain is from a study of blood T cell repertoires in COVID-19. Assay: immunoSEQ multiplex PCR; the TCRdb copy retains only in-frame clones and omits some. Of under 55,000 clones in the sample, 60% to 80% were seen once. V lost 1 base and J 7 bases, leaving 22 bases between the germline ends. The CDR3 is 18 amino acids. Germline V gene sequence: CDR1 LNHDA, CDR2 SQIVND (reference sequence). Sequencing used PBMCs or T cells enriched from blood (not recorded which). This TCR derives from a woman in her forties or fifties with acute COVID-19. This chain uses TRBV19 with TRBJ1-4, with D perhaps matching TRBD1 (6 bases). This chain's CDR3 is CASSIVGDTYKWAEKLFF. The CDR3 DNA reads as TGTGCCAGTAGTATAGTGGGGGACACCTACAAGTGGGCTGAAAAACTGTTTTTT.